This entry describes one TCR beta chain. This specimen comes from a study of blood T cell repertoires in COVID-19. Study summary: The United States, Italy and Spain provided the acute and convalescent COVID-19 samples. Sources were T cells, B-cell-depleted T cells, or PBMCs; the material itself was cDNA or gDNA.

In the original analysis: Amplification from reference gene primers served as the basis for estimated nucleated cell counts. Generated by immunoSEQ multiplex PCR, the TCRdb table keeps only in-frame clones and is missing some. V and J calls and clone size are as listed in that table; D and trimming were resolved from the DNA. The repertoire consists of more than 70,000 clones, with 80% to 95% occurring once and the leading ten covering roughly 0.72%. Looked up from germline, CDR1 is MNHNY and CDR2 is SVGAGI (reference sequence). Trimming took 6 bases from V and 6 from J; bases not matched to a gene: 11. The CDR3 runs 15 residues.

Sequencing was done on a sample of peripheral blood. This clonotype was sampled from a woman at least 80 years old with acute or convalescent COVID-19. The chain combines TRBV6-6 with TRBJ2-1, with 7 bases lining up with TRBD2. Here the CDR3 DNA reads TGTGCCAGCAGCCATGGGGCGGGAGTCACCAATGAGCAGTTCTTC. Translating it yields CASSHGAGVTNEQFF.